A selection of T cell receptor beta chains follows, all from one sample in a study of beta chain features in type 1 diabetes. Some clones are missing from TCRdb's copy, which holds only in-frame ones; the method was immunoSEQ multiplex PCR. The repertoire holds some 640,000 clones, with over 12% as singletons. Input material: naive CD4+ T cells from blood. The source of these receptors is a man aged 18-30 years with type 1 diabetes. Each CDR3 is given with its conserved first and last residue.

TRBV21-1	TRBJ1-2	CASSKTRDTDGYTF
TRBV6-5	TRBJ1-4	CASSPQGWGEKLFF
TRBV9	TRBJ2-2	CASSVAGTVNTGELFF
TRBV7-9	TRBJ2-3	CASSLVFSGVADTQYF
TRBV25-1	TRBJ1-2	CASSLPGQGGYTF
TRBV30	TRBJ2-7	CAWSLDGGTVKTYEQYF
TRBV25-1	TRBJ2-6	CASSPTGANVLTF
TRBV7-2	TRBJ2-7	CASSQGLATAEQYF
TRBV5-1	TRBJ2-7	CASRQEASATYEQYF
TRBV18	TRBJ1-4	CASSPGGGEKLFF
TRBV7-9	TRBJ2-5	CASSSQDRQETQYF
TRBV19	TRBJ1-5	CATTAGNSNQPQHF
TRBV7-7	TRBJ2-1	CASSPASGGPHEQFF
TRBV30	TRBJ2-7	CAWSVSAPEQYF
TRBV5-1	TRBJ2-3	CASSFRGQRTDTQYF
TRBV4-3	TRBJ2-2	CASSLQGRAGELFF
TRBV5-4	TRBJ2-3	CASSSEGHSTDTQYF
TRBV19	TRBJ2-2	CASSILRTGVNTGELFF
TRBV30	TRBJ2-7	CAWSGPRGEQYF
TRBV4-3	TRBJ1-2	CASSQDHYKSYGYTF
TRBV20-1	TRBJ2-5	CSFRAETQYF
TRBV2	TRBJ1-1	CASSVQGTEAFF
TRBV25-1	TRBJ1-3	CASSDAPGVSGNTIYF
TRBV10-3	TRBJ2-7	CAIRGTERDGLYEQYF
TRBV9	TRBJ1-2	CASTLGGENYGYTF
TRBV19	TRBJ1-5	CASWDLGRQPQHF